The clone carrying this T cell receptor (beta chain) was observed once. The target antigen is unknown. The entry originates in a study of cytomegalovirus exposure and HLA in healthy donors. Regarding the study as a whole: About 87% or about 30% of the time was how often most TCR beta V segments were productive, according to an earlier analysis. Most TCR sequences showed up rarely, but some public TCRs showed up in many donors.

The CDR3 has 16 amino acids. Germline CDR1 SNHLY, CDR2 FYNNEI. Trimming removed 5 bases from V and 3 bases from J, with 19 bases in between. PCR primers comprised 60 Vbeta and 13 Jbeta primers. Method: immunoSEQ multiplex PCR; TCRdb's copy keeps in-frame clones and lacks some. The repertoire holds 90,000 to 150,000 clones, under 85% seen once, with approximately 11% in the top ten. Material: PBMCs. This sequence was found in a middle-aged man in good health and CMV-seropositive. The J gene is TRBJ1-1, the V gene TRBV2; a possible D gene is TRBD1 (6 bases). The DNA for the CDR3 is TGTGCCAGCAGTTCGACGGCAGGGGTCGATGACACTGAAGCTTTCTTT. It is translated as CASSSTAGVDDTEAFF.